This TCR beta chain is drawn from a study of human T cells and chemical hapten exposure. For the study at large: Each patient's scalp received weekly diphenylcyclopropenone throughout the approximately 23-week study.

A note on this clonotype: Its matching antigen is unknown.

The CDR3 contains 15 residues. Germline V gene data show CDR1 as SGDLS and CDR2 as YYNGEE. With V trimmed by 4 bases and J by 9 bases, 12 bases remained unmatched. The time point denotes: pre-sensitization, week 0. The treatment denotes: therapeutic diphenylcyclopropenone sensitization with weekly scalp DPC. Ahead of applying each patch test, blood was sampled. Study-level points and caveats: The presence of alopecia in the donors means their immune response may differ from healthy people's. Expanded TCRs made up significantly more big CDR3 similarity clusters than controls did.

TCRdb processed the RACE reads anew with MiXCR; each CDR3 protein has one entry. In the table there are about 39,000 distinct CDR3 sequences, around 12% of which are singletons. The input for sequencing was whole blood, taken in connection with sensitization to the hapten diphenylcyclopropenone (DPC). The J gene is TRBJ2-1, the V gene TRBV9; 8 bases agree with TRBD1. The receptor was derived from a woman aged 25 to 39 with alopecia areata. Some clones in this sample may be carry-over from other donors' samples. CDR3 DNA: TGTGCCAGCAGCCTTTCCATCGGACAGGGAGGTGAGCAGTTCTTC. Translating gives CASSLSIGQGGEQFF.